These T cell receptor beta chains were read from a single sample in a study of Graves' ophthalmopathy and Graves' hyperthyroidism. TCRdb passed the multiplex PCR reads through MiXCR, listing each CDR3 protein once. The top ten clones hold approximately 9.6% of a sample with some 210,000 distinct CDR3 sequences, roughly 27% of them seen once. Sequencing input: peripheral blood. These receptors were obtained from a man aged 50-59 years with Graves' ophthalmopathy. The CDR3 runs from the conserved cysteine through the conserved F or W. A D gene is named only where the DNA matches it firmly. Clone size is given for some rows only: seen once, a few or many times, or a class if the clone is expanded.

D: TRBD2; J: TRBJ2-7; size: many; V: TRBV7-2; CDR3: CASQIVKAGGPSYEQYF; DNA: TGTGCCAGCCAGATCGTTAAAGCGGGAGGGCCCTCCTACGAGCAGTACTTC
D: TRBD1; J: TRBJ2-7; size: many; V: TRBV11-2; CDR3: CASRGGQGSYEQYF; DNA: TGTGCCAGCAGGGGCGGACAGGGTTCATACGAGCAGTACTTC
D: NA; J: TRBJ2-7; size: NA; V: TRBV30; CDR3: CAWRVGYEQYF; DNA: TGTGCCTGGAGAGTGGGTTACGAGCAGTACTTC
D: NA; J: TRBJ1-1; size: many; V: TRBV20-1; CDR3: CSAYGQLLVTEAFF; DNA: TGCAGTGCTTACGGACAGCTGTTAGTAACTGAAGCTTTCTTT
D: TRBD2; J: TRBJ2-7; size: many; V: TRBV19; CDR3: CASSPLAGAAYEQYF; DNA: TGTGCCAGTAGTCCACTAGCGGGAGCAGCTTACGAGCAGTACTTC
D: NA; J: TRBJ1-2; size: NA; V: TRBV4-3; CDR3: CASSQVRGGYTF; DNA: TGCGCCAGCAGCCAAGTCAGGGGAGGCTACACCTTC
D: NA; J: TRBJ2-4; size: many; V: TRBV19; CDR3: CASSIGYRSLRAKNIQYF; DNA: TGTGCCAGTAGTATCGGTTATCGGTCCCTCCGGGCCAAAAACATTCAGTACTTC
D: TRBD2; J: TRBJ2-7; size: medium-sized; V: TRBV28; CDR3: CASSLAERIYEQYF; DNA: TGTGCCAGCAGCCTAGCGGAGAGGATCTACGAGCAGTACTTC
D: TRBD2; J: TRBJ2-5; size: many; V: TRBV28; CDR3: CASTVAGGAQETQYF; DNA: TGTGCCAGCACTGTAGCGGGAGGGGCTCAAGAGACCCAGTACTTC
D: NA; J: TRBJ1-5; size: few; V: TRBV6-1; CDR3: CASILDSYSNQPQHF; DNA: TGTGCCAGCATATTGGACAGTTATAGCAATCAGCCCCAGCATTTT
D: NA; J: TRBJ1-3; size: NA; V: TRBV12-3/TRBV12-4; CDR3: CASGRGAGNTIYF; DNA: TGTGCCAGCGGGAGGGGAGCCGGAAACACCATATATTTT
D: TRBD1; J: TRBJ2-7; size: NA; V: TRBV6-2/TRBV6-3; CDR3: CASSYSRPRRTGSSEQYF; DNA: TGTGCCAGCAGTTACTCGAGACCTAGGAGGACAGGCTCCAGCGAGCAGTACTTC
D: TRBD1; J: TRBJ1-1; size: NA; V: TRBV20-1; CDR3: CSASQGAMSTEAFF; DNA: TGCAGTGCTAGTCAGGGGGCTATGAGCACTGAAGCTTTCTTT
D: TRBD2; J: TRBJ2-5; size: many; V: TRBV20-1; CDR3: CSARRTSGETQYF; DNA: TGCAGTGCTAGACGGACTAGCGGGGAGACCCAGTACTTC
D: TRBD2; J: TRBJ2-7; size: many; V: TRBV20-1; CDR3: CSASASGREPYEQYF; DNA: TGCAGTGCTAGCGCTAGCGGGAGGGAACCCTACGAGCAGTACTTC
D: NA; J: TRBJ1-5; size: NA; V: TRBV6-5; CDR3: CASSYIGAGNQPQHF; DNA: TGTGCCAGCAGTTACATTGGGGCGGGCAATCAGCCCCAGCATTTT
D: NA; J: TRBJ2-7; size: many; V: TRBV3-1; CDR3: CASSQEAAILTYEQYF; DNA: TGTGCCAGCAGCCAAGAAGCTGCGATCTTAACCTACGAGCAGTACTTC
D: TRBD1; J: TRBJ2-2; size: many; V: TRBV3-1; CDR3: CASSQTTGANTGELFF; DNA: TGTGCCAGCAGCCAAACTACAGGGGCGAACACCGGGGAGCTGTTTTTT